This TCR beta chain was recovered during a study of CD8+CD57+ T cells in acquired aplastic anemia. Study overall: Each DNA sample taken from sorted CD4+ and CD8+ cells came to 3 to 4 ug on average.

Looked up from germline, CDR1 is SGHNT and CDR2 is YYREEE (reference sequence). Unmatched junction bases numbered 4, after V lost 4 bases and J lost 2 bases. The CDR3 totals 16 residues. Ten or more counts support this clonotype. What it recognizes is unknown. General study results and limits: Patients had twenty-nine CD8+ CDR3 sequences in common with controls (the shared set).

Genomic DNA templated the TCR beta VDJ and CDR3 profiling. TCRdb recomputed calls from the reads with MiXCR, one row per CDR3 protein. Among about 110,000 distinct CDR3 sequences listed, around half were seen once. This sequence originates from a human donor in good health, serving as a control. V gene TRBV5-4 combines with J gene TRBJ2-5; 14 bases align to TRBD2. The material sequenced was sorted CD4+, CD8+, or CD8+CD57+ T cells (not recorded which) from PBMCs. Here the CDR3 reads CASSRGLAGEQETQYF. DNA for the CDR3: TGTGCCAGCAGCCGGGGACTAGCGGGGGAACAAGAGACCCAGTACTTC.